This T cell receptor beta chain is drawn from a study of blood T cell repertoires in COVID-19. Only in-frame clones appear in the TCRdb table, and some are missing; sequencing was by immunoSEQ multiplex PCR. Of 130,000 or so clones detected, 80% to 90% appear once; the ten largest clones hold less than 2%. The CDR3 contains 17 residues. Losses at the gene ends were 4 bases for V and 2 bases for J; bases not matched to a gene: 8. Germline loops: CDR1 MGHRA, CDR2 YSYEKL. Material: peripheral blood. The V call is TRBV4-1, the J call TRBJ1-5; 10 nucleotides match TRBD1. This sequence originates from a woman aged 60-75 years with acute or convalescent COVID-19. The CDR3 nucleotides read TGCGCCAGCAGCCCGGGACAGGGGAAAAGGCGCAATCAGCCCCAGCATTTT. Translating it yields CASSPGQGKRRNQPQHF.